The present TCR beta chain was sequenced within a study of beta chain features in type 1 diabetes (dated by TCRdb to 2016 to 2019). Some background on the complete study: Mean age, gender distribution, total cell number and subset yield were not different between patients and healthy donors. A total of 107,917,701 sorted cells were examined across all samples, and a strong correlation was observed between cell number per subset and RNA yield. The study compared the TCRB repertoires of sorted circulating CD4+ T cell subsets in recently diagnosed type 1 diabetes patients with those in matched healthy donors. Regulatory and stem cell-like memory subsets were isolated from only 8 patients and 8 healthy donors, whereas naive and central memory subsets came from all 30 or so donors.

About this clone itself: No antigen is known for it. Base quality data are lacking; no much larger clone is found one base away.

Overall study outcomes, separate from this receptor: Because cDNA was sequenced instead of genomic DNA, highly expressing activated cells could be over-represented, though the groups showed no difference in activation or CD3 levels. Naive, central memory and regulatory TCRB repertoires appeared more similar among patients than among healthy donors. A moderate but significant shortening of TCRB CDR3 length was observed in type 1 diabetes patients in all four CD4+ subsets. Fewer insertions and more nucleotide deletions at VDJ recombination sites were observed in patients with type 1 diabetes, implying thymic rearrangement abnormalities. Because the HLA sub-analyses included only small numbers of individuals, any influence of HLA type on TCRB rearrangement was left unresolved. PCR might favor shorter templates, but patient and control samples were amplified and corrected together, so any skew would affect both groups equally.

A single peripheral blood draw of 95 to 150 mL on average was collected from each donor into heparinised tubes. A BD FACSAria II and a panel including CD45RO, CCR7, CD25, CD127, CD95 and CD27 were used to sort naive, central memory, regulatory and stem cell-like memory CD4+ T cells. Purity was above 95% for every sorted population. Right away, PBMCs were isolated by Lymphoprep density gradient centrifugation and were stained directly, with no culture step. To minimize batch effects, samples were stained and sorted in pairs, one healthy donor with one patient per experiment. The High Capacity cDNA Reverse Transcription Kit was used to reverse transcribe all of the isolated RNA, meaning that expressed TCRB transcripts were what got sequenced. Naive, central memory and regulatory T cell samples underwent deep immunoSEQ sequencing, averaging roughly 3.4 million total reads per sample. After sorted cells were lysed in RLT buffer, RNA was extracted with DNase-treated RNeasy Micro or Mini kits, with the choice depending on cell number. To prevent cross-contamination, every cell subset was processed on its own, while patient and healthy donor samples were processed together. Using the immunoSEQ multiplex PCR, TCRB sequences were amplified from cDNA into 87-bp fragments spanning the CDR3 region. Amplicons were sequenced on the Illumina HiSeq platform. In the paper's pipeline: Synthetic template baselines were used to correct PCR bias computationally, reads within Hamming distance 2 were collapsed together, and singletons that could not be merged were discarded. By aligning reads against IMGT, V, D and J genes, CDR3 length, and insertions or deletions at six rearrangement sites were assigned. Within each subset, clonotype counts were normalized to the number of sorted cells before true diversity and Gini coefficients were calculated with the tcR R package. The overlap coefficient, calculated on TCRB nucleotide sequences, was used to measure repertoire sharing. TCRdb limited this immuneACCESS table to in-frame rearrangements with V and J called. A share of clones is missing; checked studies link under half to unresolved V genes, and the rest is unexplained. V and J calls and clone size come straight from that table; D and trimming were deduced from the DNA. Present in this sample are roughly 40,000 clones, 64% of which were seen just once. The top ten hold around 2% of the sample.

Its CDR3 holds 14 amino acids, cysteine through phenylalanine. This entry keeps only the CDR3 DNA: 42 bases, framed from base 1. At the junction V is shortened by 3 bases and J by 0 bases, with 8 bases in between. Sequences SQVTM (CDR1) and ANQGSEA (CDR2) are obtained from the germline V gene. The receptor was isolated from a woman in her 30s in good health. What was sequenced was Tregs from blood. The cell subset or site label, as the study defines it: regulatory CD4+ T cells. Recombination linked TRBV29-1 to TRBJ2-2; no D gene call is confident. The CDR3 region reads CSVEGRSNTGELFF. The nucleotide sequence is TGCAGCGTTGAGGGCCGCTCGAACACCGGGGAGCTGTTTTTT.